Included here is one T cell receptor beta chain sequence, with context. The target antigen is unknown. This sample was taken from a study of T cells in localized non-small cell lung cancer. Study observations and caveats: Because only a single region of the tumor was sequenced, heterogeneity remains possible.

The table came from immunoSEQ multiplex PCR; TCRdb's copy has only in-frame clones and leaves some out. The table includes tens of thousands of clones, 87% detected once. The source is a man between 40 and 70 years old with stage I squamous cell lung carcinoma. The source was peripheral blood, collected before any cancer treatment.

CDR3 protein: CSVDGETGELFF. CDR3 coding DNA: TGCAGCGTTGACGGGGAAACCGGGGAGCTGTTTTTT. The chain employs TRBV29-1 and TRBJ2-2, with D maybe TRBD2 (5 bases). Trimming took 3 bases from V and 5 from J, leaving 7 bases between them. CDR1 is SQVTM and CDR2 is ANQGSEA in the germline V gene. The CDR3 totals 12 residues.